This TCR beta chain was captured by sequencing in a study of PD-L1 blockade in urothelial cancer. The overall study: Between 0 and 3 chemotherapy regimens preceded treatment for each patient. Per blood sample, T cells had a median of about 150,000.

Patients were living with locally advanced or metastatic urothelial carcinoma. CDR1 and CDR2 (germline): ENHRY, SYGVKD. This CDR3 contains 17 residues. V shed 5 bases and J 6 bases; nucleotides not matched to a gene: 16. Produced via immunoSEQ multiplex PCR; TCRdb's table is partial and in-frame only. This table holds more than 45,000 clones, roughly four fifths found once. V gene TRBV10-3 combines with J gene TRBJ2-1, with 7 bases matching TRBD2. The receptor's source is a man between 65 and 79 years old with urothelial cancer. The source material was PBMCs, sampled around atezolizumab (anti-PD-L1) treatment. CDR3 nucleotides: TGTGCCATCAGTCTCCCGGCCCGGGGGGAATCGGGCAATGAGCAGTTCTTC. It yields the protein CAISLPARGESGNEQFF.